This is a list of T cell receptor beta chains from one sample in a study of T-cell memory formation after mild COVID-19. TCRdb ran MiXCR on the 5' RACE reads and lists one entry per CDR3 protein. The data contain under 650,000 distinct CDR3 sequences, over 15% of them singletons. The sample comprised PBMCs or a T cell subset sorted from them (not recorded which). The receptors derive from an adult woman who had mild COVID-19 (a few samples of this study predate the infection). Cell type and time point are not known. The CDR3 runs from the conserved cysteine through the conserved F or W. D genes are given only for firm matches. Only some rows state a clone size, as once, few, many or a class for expanded clones.

j_call,d_call,v_call,cdr3_length,clone_size,cdr3_aa,cdr3_nt
TRBJ1-6,TRBD1,TRBV9,16,many,CASSPRTGVGNSPLHF,TGTGCCAGCAGCCCCCGGACAGGGGTAGGGAATTCACCCCTCCACTTT
TRBJ1-1,NA,TRBV15,11,NA,CATSRDIEAFF,TGTGCCACCAGCAGGGACATAGAAGCTTTCTTT
TRBJ2-1,NA,TRBV6-4,14,NA,CASSDSSLGNEQFF,TGTGCCAGCAGTGACTCGAGCTTAGGGAATGAGCAGTTCTTC
TRBJ2-1,NA,TRBV11-3,15,NA,CASSPPRDGYNEQFF,TGTGCCAGCAGCCCCCCCCGGGACGGATACAATGAGCAGTTCTTC
TRBJ2-7,NA,TRBV4-1,13,NA,CASGRGGFNEQYF,TGCGCCAGCGGTAGGGGGGGTTTCAACGAGCAGTACTTC
TRBJ2-1,NA,TRBV5-4,13,NA,CASSASQGHEQFF,TGTGCCAGCAGCGCCTCCCAGGGCCATGAGCAGTTCTTC
TRBJ1-3,NA,TRBV11-2,14,NA,CASTSRWARDTIYF,TGTGCCAGCACCTCCCGGTGGGCGCGGGACACCATATATTTT
TRBJ2-1,TRBD1,TRBV25-1,15,few,CASSELGQVVNEQFF,TGTGCCAGCAGTGAATTGGGACAGGTTGTCAATGAGCAGTTCTTC
TRBJ2-3,NA,TRBV3-1,15,NA,CASSQEGGGSDTQYF,TGTGCCAGCAGCCAAGAGGGGGGCGGGAGTGATACGCAGTATTTT
TRBJ2-7,NA,TRBV20-1,12,NA,CSVTPSPYEQYF,TGCAGTGTCACTCCTTCCCCCTACGAGCAGTACTTC
TRBJ1-2,NA,TRBV7-9,15,NA,CASSLVRYRDEGYTF,TGTGCCAGCAGCTTAGTCAGGTACAGGGATGAAGGCTACACCTTC
TRBJ1-2,TRBD1,TRBV10-3,13,few,CAISSDRHYGYTF,TGTGCCATCAGCTCGGACAGGCACTATGGCTACACCTTC
TRBJ2-6,NA,TRBV6-5,14,NA,CASIGSSGANVLTF,TGTGCCAGCATCGGGAGCTCTGGGGCCAACGTCCTGACTTTC
TRBJ2-1,TRBD1,TRBV3-1,19,NA,CASSQVPGTARSGYNEQFF,TGTGCCAGCAGCCAAGTACCCGGGACAGCTCGGAGTGGGTACAATGAGCAGTTCTTC
TRBJ2-3,NA,TRBV7-9,13,NA,CAAGLLSTDTQYF,TGTGCCGCGGGGCTTTTGAGCACAGATACGCAGTATTTT
TRBJ2-5,NA,TRBV7-2,15,NA,CASTPFRGAQETQYF,TGTGCCAGCACTCCTTTCCGGGGCGCCCAAGAGACCCAGTACTTC
TRBJ2-7,NA,TRBV4-2,15,NA,CASSQAGGTDYEQYF,TGTGCCAGCAGCCAAGCGGGGGGGACAGACTACGAGCAGTACTTC
TRBJ1-1,TRBD1,TRBV5-6,12,NA,CASSIRTGEAFF,TGTGCCAGCAGCATAAGGACAGGTGAAGCTTTCTTT
TRBJ2-7,NA,TRBV6-2/TRBV6-3,17,few,CASSNPLYVGDSYEQYF,TGTGCCAGCAGTAATCCTCTATATGTGGGGGACTCCTACGAGCAGTACTTC
TRBJ2-4,TRBD2,TRBV7-6,14,NA,CASSPVAGGHIQYF,TGTGCCAGCAGCCCAGTAGCGGGGGGCCACATTCAGTACTTC
TRBJ1-3,TRBD1,TRBV3-1,18,few,CASSQGSATGLSGNTIYF,TGTGCCAGCAGCCAGGGGTCCGCGACAGGGCTTTCTGGAAACACCATATATTTT
TRBJ2-7,NA,TRBV11-2,14,NA,CASSAGQPFYEQYF,TGTGCCAGCAGCGCCGGACAGCCCTTCTACGAGCAGTACTTC
TRBJ2-2,TRBD2,TRBV6-4,15,few,CASSGLAGSTGELFF,TGTGCCAGCAGCGGACTAGCGGGTTCCACCGGGGAGCTGTTTTTT
TRBJ1-1,NA,TRBV2,15,NA,CASIRRNRVGTEAFF,TGTGCCAGCATTCGAAGGAACAGGGTTGGTACTGAAGCTTTCTTT
TRBJ2-2,NA,TRBV7-6,15,NA,CASSSTGTYTGELFF,TGTGCCAGCAGCTCAACCGGGACGTACACCGGGGAGCTGTTTTTT
TRBJ1-3,TRBD1,TRBV4-1,17,NA,CASSLTVQGATGNTIYF,TGCGCCAGCAGCCTTACCGTACAGGGGGCGACTGGAAACACCATATATTTT
TRBJ1-2,NA,TRBV5-1,14,few,CASSPIGTNYGYTF,TGCGCCAGCAGCCCAATAGGGACTAACTATGGCTACACCTTC
TRBJ2-5,NA,TRBV2,10,NA,CASNFETQYF,TGTGCCAGCAACTTTGAGACCCAGTACTTC
TRBJ2-7,NA,TRBV7-9,14,NA,CASSHGARAYEQYF,TGTGCCAGCAGCCATGGGGCCAGGGCCTACGAGCAGTACTTC
TRBJ2-4,TRBD1,TRBV19,15,few,CASSPPGGAKNIQYF,TGTGCCAGTAGCCCTCCAGGGGGCGCAAAAAACATTCAGTACTTC
TRBJ2-2,NA,TRBV6-4,14,few,CASSDRWDTGELFF,TGTGCCAGCAGTGACAGGTGGGACACCGGGGAGCTGTTTTTT
TRBJ2-1,TRBD2,TRBV13,20,few,CASRFSPGTSGRAGYNEQFF,TGTGCCAGCAGGTTCTCCCCCGGGACTAGCGGGAGGGCCGGCTACAATGAGCAGTTCTTC
TRBJ2-7,NA,TRBV27,11,NA,CATPGIHEQYF,TGTGCCACTCCAGGGATCCACGAGCAGTACTTC
TRBJ2-2,NA,TRBV4-1,14,NA,CASSQASRGRELFF,TGCGCCAGCAGCCAGGCGAGCAGGGGCCGGGAGCTGTTTTTT
TRBJ1-2,TRBD1,TRBV6-2/TRBV6-3,13,NA,CASTRQGAYGYTF,TGTGCCAGCACTCGACAGGGGGCTTATGGCTACACCTTC
TRBJ2-5,NA,TRBV15,12,NA,CATSRAKETQYF,TGTGCCACCAGCAGAGCGAAGGAGACCCAGTACTTC
TRBJ2-1,TRBD2,TRBV20-1,12,NA,CSALLAGDEQFF,TGCAGTGCTCTTCTAGCGGGAGATGAGCAGTTCTTC
TRBJ2-7,TRBD2,TRBV4-2,15,NA,CASSQDLASGGEQYF,TGTGCCAGCAGCCAAGATCTGGCTAGCGGGGGGGAGCAGTACTTC
TRBJ2-1,NA,TRBV29-1,12,many,CSVVRGNNEQFF,TGCAGCGTTGTAAGGGGGAACAATGAGCAGTTCTTC
TRBJ1-2,NA,TRBV7-9,14,NA,CASSSPAGGYGYTF,TGTGCCAGCAGCTCCCCGGCGGGGGGTTATGGCTACACCTTC
TRBJ1-2,NA,TRBV5-5,13,few,CASSQGRLYGYTF,TGTGCCAGCTCCCAGGGACGGCTATATGGCTACACCTTC
TRBJ2-3,TRBD2,TRBV6-6,15,NA,CASSSDSGGADTQYF,TGTGCCAGCAGTAGCGATAGCGGGGGGGCAGATACGCAGTATTTT
TRBJ2-7,TRBD2,TRBV15,17,few,CATSSLIAGGFYYEQYF,TGTGCCACCAGCAGCCTAATAGCGGGGGGGTTCTACTACGAGCAGTACTTC
TRBJ2-5,TRBD1,TRBV5-1,15,NA,CASRNRGEGQETQYF,TGCGCCAGCCGGAACAGGGGAGAGGGCCAAGAGACCCAGTACTTC
TRBJ2-1,TRBD2,TRBV2,13,many,CASRGLAAVGQFF,TGTGCCAGCAGGGGACTAGCCGCCGTAGGGCAGTTCTTC
TRBJ1-5,NA,TRBV19,15,once,CASSIGDGLNQPQHF,TGTGCCAGTAGTATTGGGGACGGCCTGAATCAGCCCCAGCATTTT
TRBJ2-7,NA,TRBV5-6,15,few,CASSLGAGWAYEQYF,TGTGCCAGCAGCTTGGGGGCAGGTTGGGCCTACGAGCAGTACTTC